This T cell receptor (beta chain) is from a study of shared clonotypes between healthy human individuals. After removal of 6 bases from V and 1 base from J, the junction contained 4 bases not matched to a gene. The CDR3 runs 14 residues. Germline V gene lookup returns CDR1 KGHSH and CDR2 LQKENI. General observations from the study: Blood was the sole source, and tissue repertoires probably differ.

Nashville, Tennessee was home to all donors, each a Caucasian adult. This clone was seen a handful of times. Its antigen is unknown. Produced via immunoSEQ multiplex PCR; TCRdb's table is partial and in-frame only. The table lists approximately 980,000 clones, over 75% of them singletons. Sequencing was done on a sample of memory CD4+ T cells sorted from blood. Subset given: CD45RA-negative fraction. The chain uses TRBV18 and TRBJ1-1; TRBD1 matches at 8 bases. The clonotype was recovered from a man aged 18 to 35 in good health. The CDR3 protein is CASSLDRGNTEAFF. As DNA, the CDR3 is TGTGCCAGCTCTCTCGACAGGGGGAACACTGAAGCTTTCTTT.